This TCR beta chain is drawn from a study of graft-versus-host responses after intestinal transplantation. In the study overall: Recipients were given multivisceral, liver-intestinal, or isolated intestinal transplants. After anti-thymocyte globulin induction, recipients took tacrolimus and steroids for 2 to 3 years. Study-wide results and caveats: Among recipient marrow samples, GvH clones were found; some appeared first in ileum or blood.

Only in-frame clones appear in the TCRdb table, and some are missing; sequencing was by immunoSEQ multiplex PCR. The top ten hold 0.19% of the sample, which has 110,000 to 150,000 clones, about nine tenths seen once. A word on this clone: Its target is not known.

This specimen was unstimulated CD4+ T cells sorted from spleen or lymph node cells, taken before intestinal transplant. This sequence originates from a human donor who received an intestinal transplant.

The CDR3 DNA reads TGTGCCAGCAGTGCCCGGGGGGGCGCGACCTCTGGAAACACCATATATTTT. Its protein is CASSARGGATSGNTIYF. The genes are TRBV9 and TRBJ1-3, with a possible D match to TRBD1 (6 bases). From germline, CDR1 is SGDLS and CDR2 YYNGEE. This CDR3 contains 17 residues. Trimming removed 5 bases from V and 0 bases from J, with 18 bases in between.